The 19 T cell receptor beta chains in this list originate from one sample, sequenced in a study of shared clonotypes between healthy human individuals. Only in-frame clones appear in the TCRdb table, and some are missing; sequencing was by immunoSEQ multiplex PCR. The table includes over a million clones, around 82% detected once. Sequencing was carried out using memory CD4+ T cells from PBMCs. Subset defined: CD45RA-negative fraction. The receptors stem from a man between 18 and 35 years old in good health. Some clones in this sample may be carry-over from other donors' samples.

This chain links TRBV19 with TRBJ2-7; no definite D call. With 2 bases removed from V and 5 bases from J, the gap between germline ends came to 13 bases. Germline V gene lookup returns CDR1 LNHDA and CDR2 SQIVND (reference sequence). The CDR3 length is 14 residues. The chain's CDR3 is CASSIWGIRNEQYF. The CDR3 region has the DNA TGTGCCAGTAGTATATGGGGAATACGGAACGAGCAGTACTTC. Using reference TRBV19 and TRBJ2-7 for the parts outside the CDR3, the full variable domain is DGGITQSPKYLFRKEGQNVTLSCEQNLNHDAMYWYRQDPGQGLRLIYYSQIVNDFQKGDIAEGYSVSREKKESFPLTVTSAQKNPTAFYLCASSIWGIRNEQYFGPGTRLTVT.

As regards this clone: Within the sample, other DNA sequences also encode this same CDR3. The chain joins TRBV5-1 to TRBJ1-5; 7 bases are a match to TRBD1. This CDR3 has 13 amino acids. Germline assignment: CDR1 SGHRS and CDR2 YFSETQ. V dropped 7 bases and J dropped 4; count of bases not matched to a gene: 5. The CDR3 nucleotides are TGCGCCAGCCGACAGGGTCCGAATCAGCCCCAGCATTTT. It is translated as CASRQGPNQPQHF.

This clone was detected a few times. V usage is TRBV6-6 and J usage is TRBJ1-4; D gene uncertain. This CDR3 is 15 amino acids long. The germline gives CDR1 MNHNY, CDR2 SVGAGI (reference sequence). Trimming took 2 bases from V and 0 from J, leaving 7 bases between them. The CDR3: CASSYPVTTNEKLFF. CDR3 bases: TGTGCCAGCAGTTACCCGGTTACAACTAATGAAAAACTGTTTTTT.

This clone was counted a few times. The chain recombines TRBV7-2 with TRBJ1-5; weak D call: TRBD1 (5 bases). V dropped 3 bases and J dropped 6 bases, with 12 bases sitting between them. CDR1 is SGHTA, CDR2 FQGNSA, per germline. The CDR3 is made up of 14 amino acids. The CDR3: CASSLRQGIQPQHF. The CDR3 DNA is TGTGCCAGCAGCTTGAGGCAGGGTATTCAGCCCCAGCATTTT. Drawing the rest from reference TRBV7-2 and TRBJ1-5, the complete variable domain is GAGVSQSPSNKVTEKGKDVELRCDPISGHTALYWYRQSLGQGLEFLIYFQGNSAPDKSGLPSDRFSAERTGGSVSTLTIQRTQQEDSAVYLCASSLRQGIQPQHFGDGTRLSIL.

Notes on this clone: Additional DNA sequences in this sample encode the identical CDR3. This chain connects TRBV5-1 to TRBJ1-2; 9 nucleotides match TRBD1. After removal of 3 bases from V and 7 bases from J, the junction contained 4 bases not matched to a gene. CDR1 and CDR2 (germline): SGHRS, YFSETQ. The CDR3 covers 13 residues. This CDR3 is CASSSQGAGGYTF. As DNA, the CDR3 is TGCGCCAGCAGCTCACAGGGGGCCGGTGGCTACACCTTC.

The chain employs TRBV19 and TRBJ1-2; 7 nucleotides align to TRBD1. The CDR3 consists of 14 residues. Trimming took 5 bases from V and 8 from J; bases not matched to a gene: 11. Germline loops: CDR1 LNHDA, CDR2 SQIVND (reference sequence). The DNA for the CDR3 is TGTGCCAGTAGTGCCCTACAGGGGCTACAAGGCTACACCTTC. Protein: CASSALQGLQGYTF.

The count of this clone is one. The rearrangement joins TRBV1 to TRBJ2-7; the tabulated D call, TRBD1, remains unverified against the DNA. TRBV1 is a recognized pseudogene. CDR3 length equals 18 residues. The CDR3 DNA reads TGCACCAGCAGCCAAGATTTTCCCCCCGGACAGGAATTTTACGAGCAGTACTTC. Protein sequence: CTSSQDFPPGQEFYEQYF.

This chain joins TRBV9 and TRBJ1-1; unclear D gene. The CDR3 is 15 amino acids. The germline V gene encodes CDR1 SGDLS and CDR2 YYNGEE. Between the trimmed V and J ends, which lost 3 bases and 5 bases, there was a span of 17 bases. The chain's CDR3 is CASSAEGGSRTEAFF. CDR3 DNA sequence: TGTGCCAGCAGCGCGGAGGGAGGATCGAGGACTGAAGCTTTCTTT.

This clone has a handful of counts. The chain carries TRBV4-1 and TRBJ1-1; D perhaps matches TRBD1 (5 bases). The CDR3 has 16 residues. CDR1 and CDR2 (germline): MGHRA, YSYEKL. The V end was cut by 7 bases, the J end by 1 base, with 19 bases between. The CDR3 spells CASIFSPVQANTEAFF. The CDR3 nucleotides are TGCGCCAGCATCTTCAGCCCGGTACAGGCGAACACTGAAGCTTTCTTT.

The J gene is TRBJ2-7, the V gene TRBV18; TRBD1 agrees at 10 bases. V shed 4 bases and J 4 bases; nucleotides not matched to a gene: 7. The CDR3 is made up of 15 amino acids. Germline CDR1 and CDR2: KGHSH and LQKENI. For the CDR3, the DNA is TGTGCCAGCTCACAAGACAGGGGGCTTGTTTACGAGCAGTACTTC. Its protein product is CASSQDRGLVYEQYF.

This chain uses TRBV5-1 with TRBJ2-5; D is possibly TRBD1 (5 bases). Trimming cost V 2 bases and J 5 bases, with 16 bases left between them. The CDR3 is 15 residues long. The germline gives CDR1 SGHRS, CDR2 YFSETQ. CDR3 nucleotides: TGCGCCAGCAGCTTTGTCCCAGGGTTCGAGGAGACCCAGTACTTC. Protein product: CASSFVPGFEETQYF.

This clone has just a few counts. This chain uses TRBV18 with TRBJ1-6; TRBD1 is a possible D gene (5 bases). Germline values: CDR1 KGHSH, CDR2 LQKENI. The V end lost 4 bases, the J end lost 5 bases, and 9 bases lay between the germline ends. The CDR3 runs 14 residues. CDR3 residues: CASSRQINNSPLHF. CDR3 sequence (DNA): TGTGCCAGCTCACGACAGATCAATAATTCACCCCTCCACTTT.

The chain links TRBV9 to TRBJ2-7; D may match TRBD1 or TRBD2 (5 bases each). This CDR3 spans 14 amino acids. V lost 4 bases and J 4 bases, leaving 15 bases between the germline ends. Germline V gene data show CDR1 as SGDLS and CDR2 as YYNGEE. CDR3 coding DNA: TGTGCCAGCAGCTCGAGTGGCAGGGAGTACGAGCAGTACTTC. It specifies CASSSSGREYEQYF.

The chain employs TRBV19 and TRBJ1-5; perhaps TRBD1 as D (5 bases). Trimming stripped 4 bases from V and 5 bases from J, with 18 bases between. This CDR3 is 16 amino acids long. Germline CDR1 is LNHDA and CDR2 is SQIVND (reference sequence). The CDR3 loop reads CASSTRAGLTHQPQHF. The CDR3 DNA sequence: TGTGCCAGTAGTACCCGCGCAGGGTTGACTCATCAGCCCCAGCATTTT.

In this sample, this clone turned up once. The chain uses TRBV5-1 and TRBJ2-6; TRBD1 matches at 7 bases. Germline V gives CDR1 SGHRS, CDR2 YFSETQ. This CDR3 is built from 17 residues. The junction had 7 bases not matched to a gene; V was cut back by 3 bases and J by 1 base. The CDR3 is CASSSQTTGSGANVLTF. The CDR3 DNA reads as TGCGCCAGCAGCTCTCAAACGACAGGGTCTGGGGCCAACGTCCTGACTTTC.

This clone was seen only a few times. This chain joins TRBV19 and TRBJ1-1; D perhaps matches TRBD1 (5 bases). The CDR3 covers 13 residues. V was clipped by 10 bases and J by 1 base, with 13 bases between them. CDR1 and CDR2 from the germline V gene are LNHDA and SQIVND (reference sequence). CDR3 in amino acids: CAIMGRGNTEAFF. CDR3 DNA: TGTGCCATCATGGGACGGGGGAACACTGAAGCTTTCTTT.

The chain recombines TRBV14 with TRBJ2-5; possible D gene TRBD2, 6 bases. Trimming stripped 3 bases from V and 5 bases from J, with 22 bases between. The CDR3 contains 17 residues. The germline gives CDR1 SGHDN, CDR2 FVKESK. The CDR3 region is CASSHRVAGPPLETQYF. In nucleotides, the CDR3 is TGTGCCAGCAGCCACAGAGTGGCGGGACCACCTCTCGAGACCCAGTACTTC.

This clone came up a few times. Other DNA sequences in this sample translate to the same CDR3. As DNA, the CDR3 is TGTGCCAGCAGCTTGAAGGGCTCTGGGGCCAACGTCCTGACTTTC. It is translated as CASSLKGSGANVLTF. This chain connects TRBV5-4 to TRBJ2-6, with D hard to call. CDR1 and CDR2 from the germline V gene are SGHNT and YYREEE (reference sequence). The V end was cut by 1 base, the J end by 0 bases, with 5 bases between. The CDR3 spans 15 residues.

A few counts support this clone. CDR3 sequence (DNA): TGTGCCAGCAGAAACACCCACTATGGCTACACCTTC. It encodes CASRNTHYGYTF. V and J are TRBV28 and TRBJ1-2; D remains ambiguous. The ends were cut back, 6 bases at V and 3 bases at J, with 8 bases in the middle. Germline V lookup: CDR1 MDHEN, CDR2 SYDVKM. This CDR3 spans 12 amino acids.